One and the same sample provided the 20 T cell receptor beta chains below, sequenced in a study of T cell repertoires and HLA-DP antigens. Here immunoSEQ multiplex PCR was the method, and the copy in TCRdb shows in-frame clones only, minus some. The repertoire holds 85,000 to 90,000 clones, 86% seen once, with 1.5% to 2% in the top ten. These receptors have no identified antigens. Sequenced: CD4+ T cells from PBMCs. These receptors originate from a man between 45 and 60 years old in good health and CMV-seronegative.

The gene calls are TRBV4-3 and TRBJ1-6; 9 nucleotides line up with TRBD1. V gave up 2 bases and J gave up 8 bases; unmatched junction bases: 1. The germline gives CDR1 LGHNA, CDR2 YSLEER. The CDR3 has 14 amino acids. CDR3 sequence (DNA): TGCGCCAGCAGCCAACGGACAGGGGATTCACCCCTCCACTTT. Its translation is CASSQRTGDSPLHF.

The sample holds one count of this clone. The chain links TRBV9 to TRBJ1-2, with 7 bases lining up with TRBD1. CDR3 size: 14 residues. CDR1 SGDLS and CDR2 YYNGEE come from the germline V gene. V was pared by 0 bases and J by 4 bases, with 3 bases of the junction left unmatched. CDR3 DNA sequence: TGTGCCAGCAGCGTAGAGACAGGGATCTATGGCTACACCTTC. Translation gives CASSVETGIYGYTF.

V and J are TRBV6-4 and TRBJ2-6; 10 positions match TRBD2. The CDR3 loop spans 16 amino acids. Germline CDR1 MRHNA, CDR2 SNTAGT. Trimming took 8 bases from V and 0 from J; bases not matched to a gene: 4. The CDR3: CASLLAGGSGANVLTF. The DNA of the CDR3 is TGTGCCAGCCTATTAGCGGGGGGCTCTGGGGCCAACGTCCTGACTTTC.

This chain connects TRBV9 to TRBJ2-7; maybe TRBD1 (6 bases). Germline values: CDR1 SGDLS, CDR2 YYNGEE. V was pared by 3 bases and J by 0 bases, with 13 bases between. The CDR3 sequence is 15 residues long. For the CDR3, the DNA is TGTGCCAGCAGCGAGGGACACGTTAGCTCCTACGAGCAGTACTTC. As protein: CASSEGHVSSYEQYF.

V and J are TRBV10-3 and TRBJ2-7, with a possible D match to TRBD1 (6 bases). Germline assignment: CDR1 ENHRY and CDR2 SYGVKD. The CDR3 spans 13 residues. V shed 9 bases and J shed 0 bases, with 12 bases lying between them. This CDR3 reads CAIGTSSSYEQYF. In DNA form, the CDR3 reads TGTGCCATAGGGACATCGAGCTCCTACGAGCAGTACTTC.

The chain joins TRBV5-1 to TRBJ2-5; D possibly corresponds to TRBD1 (5 bases). The V end lost 6 bases, the J end lost 0 bases, and 12 bases lay between the germline ends. Germline CDR1 SGHRS, CDR2 YFSETQ. The length of the CDR3 is 14 residues. The CDR3 nucleotides read TGCGCCAGCACCACCCTGGACAACCAAGAGACCCAGTACTTC. This gives the protein CASTTLDNQETQYF. The variable domain in full, completed from reference TRBV5-1 and TRBJ2-5, reads KAGVTQTPRYLIKTRGQQVTLSCSPISGHRSVSWYQQTPGQGLQFLFEYFSETQRNKGNFPGRFSGRQFSNSRSEMNVSTLELGDSALYLCASTTLDNQETQYFGPGTRLLVL.

V usage is TRBV6-5 and J usage is TRBJ2-1; tentatively, D is TRBD2 (5 bases). The germline gives CDR1 MNHEY, CDR2 SVGAGI. V dropped 5 bases and J dropped 7 bases, with 12 bases sitting between them. The CDR3 length is 13 residues. The CDR3 DNA reads TGTGCCAGCAGTACCCTCGGCGGGAATGAGCAGTTCTTC. Amino acid sequence: CASSTLGGNEQFF.

The chain links TRBV10-2 to TRBJ2-5; D possibly uses TRBD1 or TRBD2 (5 bases each). Deletions cut 3 bases from V and 0 bases from J, with 8 bases between. Germline CDR1 and CDR2: WSHSY and SAAADI. There are 14 residues in the CDR3. This chain's CDR3 is CASSERGHQETQYF. CDR3 DNA: TGCGCCAGCAGTGAAAGGGGACACCAAGAGACCCAGTACTTC.

The chain uses TRBV6-5 and TRBJ1-4, with D maybe TRBD1 (5 bases). The CDR3 loop spans 15 amino acids. Trimming shortened V by 3 bases and J by 0 bases, and 8 bases separated the two germline ends. Per the germline V gene, CDR1 is MNHEY and CDR2 is SVGAGI. The CDR3 nucleotides read TGTGCCAGCAGTTATTCAGGGACAACTAATGAAAAACTGTTTTTT. Translated, it gives CASSYSGTTNEKLFF.

The chain employs TRBV5-1 and TRBJ2-6; weak D call: TRBD2 (5 bases). The CDR3 loop spans 16 amino acids. CDR1 and CDR2 (germline): SGHRS, YFSETQ. Trimming removed 4 bases at V and 3 bases at J, with 14 bases between. This CDR3 is CASSLPEGFGANVLTF. The CDR3 DNA reads TGCGCCAGCAGCCTCCCCGAGGGCTTTGGGGCCAACGTCCTGACTTTC.

The rearrangement joins TRBV6-6 to TRBJ2-2, with 10 bases identical to TRBD2. From germline, CDR1 is MNHNY and CDR2 SVGAGI (reference sequence). The junction had 0 bases not matched to a gene; V was cut back by 2 bases and J by 3 bases. The CDR3 runs to 15 residues. CDR3 sequence: CASSYGTSDTGELFF. For the CDR3, the DNA is TGTGCCAGCAGTTACGGGACTAGCGACACCGGGGAGCTGTTTTTT.

This chain joins TRBV29-1 and TRBJ1-2; D possibly corresponds to TRBD1 (5 bases). CDR3 length: 17 amino acids. Trimming shortened V by 3 bases and J by 1 base, and 21 bases separated the two germline ends. Germline CDR1 and CDR2: SQVTM and ANQGSEA. CDR3: CSVDYAQKGRDNYGYTF. DNA of the CDR3: TGCAGCGTTGATTACGCCCAAAAGGGCAGGGATAACTATGGCTACACCTTC.

The chain employs TRBV6-4 and TRBJ2-1, with TRBD2 identical over 15 bases. The CDR3 length is 14 residues. The V gene end was trimmed by 9 bases and the J gene end by 10 bases; junction bases not matched to a gene: 7. CDR1 is MRHNA and CDR2 is SNTAGT in the germline V gene. This CDR3 is CASRTSGRAGEQFF. Written as DNA, the CDR3 is TGTGCCAGTCGGACTAGCGGGAGGGCCGGGGAGCAGTTCTTC.

This chain links TRBV6-5 with TRBJ2-3; D remains unclear. The CDR3 spans 13 residues. Germline assignment: CDR1 MNHEY and CDR2 SVGAGI. V was cut by 2 bases and J by 3 bases, with 6 bases left in between. The CDR3 DNA sequence: TGTGCCAGCAGTTACGAACGTACAGATACGCAGTATTTT. As protein: CASSYERTDTQYF.

This chain joins TRBV27 and TRBJ2-7, with D uncertain. The germline V gene has CDR1 MNHEY and CDR2 SMNVEV (reference sequence). The CDR3 totals 14 residues. V was cut by 0 bases and J by 1 base, with 7 bases left in between. The CDR3 sequence is CASSLSLRSYEQYF. The CDR3 coding sequence is TGTGCCAGCAGTTTATCGCTCAGATCCTACGAGCAGTACTTC.

The V call is TRBV23-1, the J call TRBJ2-3, with D tentatively TRBD1 (5 bases). Being an ORF, TRBV23-1 has a function that is uncertain. Deletions cut 11 bases from V and 0 bases from J, with 12 bases between. The CDR3 has 13 residues. The CDR3 is CAEGVPSTDTQYF. CDR3 sequence (DNA): TGCGCCGAAGGGGTGCCAAGCACAGATACGCAGTATTTT.

V is TRBV2 and J is TRBJ1-2; a possible D gene is TRBD1 (6 bases). Trimming stripped 1 base from V and 11 bases from J, with 14 bases between. Germline CDR1 and CDR2: SNHLY and FYNNEI. The CDR3 spans 13 residues. The chain's CDR3 is CASSEVVTGSYTF. CDR3 sequence (DNA): TGTGCCAGCAGTGAAGTGGTCACAGGGAGTTACACCTTC.

The J gene is TRBJ2-1, the V gene TRBV11-3, with 10 bases that match TRBD2. The CDR3 loop spans 15 amino acids. Trimming cost V 1 base and J 5 bases; bases outside gene matches: 2. Per germline, CDR1 SGHNT and CDR2 YENEEA. The DNA for the CDR3 is TGTGCCAGCAGCTTAGTAGCGGGAGGTGACAATGAGCAGTTCTTC. It specifies CASSLVAGGDNEQFF.

V and J are TRBV18 and TRBJ2-5; 7 nucleotides match TRBD2. Looked up from germline, CDR1 is KGHSH and CDR2 is LQKENI. This CDR3 is built from 15 residues. Trimming cost V 0 bases and J 5 bases; bases outside gene matches: 6. In DNA, the CDR3 is TGTGCCAGCTCACCACCGGGCGGGAGCAGGGAGACCCAGTACTTC. Translated, it gives CASSPPGGSRETQYF.

DNA for the CDR3: TGCGCCAGCAGTCCTAGCGGAGCGAACACCGGGGAGCTGTTTTTT. This encodes CASSPSGANTGELFF. The gene calls are TRBV4-3 and TRBJ2-2; 7 bases fit TRBD2. Germline CDR1 is LGHNA and CDR2 is YSLEER. V shed 6 bases, J shed 0 bases, and the junction held 4 bases outside the gene matches. This CDR3 contains 15 residues.